These T cell receptor beta chains were read from a single sample in a study of shared clonotypes between healthy human individuals. The assay was immunoSEQ multiplex PCR, and TCRdb's table has in-frame clones only and misses some. The table lists fewer than 3 million clones, less than 95% of them singletons. The sequencing input was naive CD4+ T cells from PBMCs. The receptors derive from a man aged 18-30 years in good health. Some clones in this sample may be carry-over from other donors' samples. Both conserved end residues are part of each CDR3. The D gene is left open where the match is weak. Clone size, where shown, is once, few, many, or a class for clones that have expanded.

CDR3 protein: CASSLVVSATDTQYF; CDR3 DNA: TGCGCCAGCAGCTTGGTGGTATCAGCCACAGATACGCAGTATTTT; V gene: TRBV5-1; J gene: TRBJ2-3; clone size: -; D gene: -
CDR3 protein: CASSTWTANEQFF; CDR3 DNA: TGTGCCAGCAGCACCTGGACGGCTAATGAGCAGTTCTTC; V gene: TRBV5-4; J gene: TRBJ2-1; clone size: -; D gene: -
CDR3 protein: CASSKGSVDRYGLAQHF; CDR3 DNA: TGTGCCAGCAGCAAAGGGAGCGTGGACAGGTATGGGTTGGCCCAGCATTTT; V gene: TRBV21-1; J gene: TRBJ1-5; clone size: -; D gene: -
CDR3 protein: CASSLGLAGGPGETQYF; CDR3 DNA: TGCGCCAGCAGCTTGGGACTAGCGGGAGGGCCTGGAGAGACCCAGTACTTC; V gene: TRBV5-1; J gene: TRBJ2-5; clone size: -; D gene: TRBD2
CDR3 protein: CASSSMNRGLGTEAFF; CDR3 DNA: TGTGCCAGCAGCTCCATGAACAGGGGGCTAGGCACTGAAGCTTTCTTT; V gene: TRBV7-2; J gene: TRBJ1-1; clone size: -; D gene: TRBD1
CDR3 protein: CAWNEGNTEAFF; CDR3 DNA: TGTGCCTGGAATGAGGGGAACACTGAAGCTTTCTTT; V gene: TRBV30; J gene: TRBJ1-1; clone size: -; D gene: -
CDR3 protein: CASSQVGGGSGTEAFF; CDR3 DNA: TGTGCCAGCAGCCAAGTGGGTGGTGGGTCAGGCACTGAAGCTTTCTTT; V gene: TRBV14; J gene: TRBJ1-1; clone size: few; D gene: -
CDR3 protein: CASSLNPGTSGLSSYNEQFF; CDR3 DNA: TGCGCCAGCAGCCTTAACCCCGGGACTAGCGGGTTGAGCTCCTACAATGAGCAGTTCTTC; V gene: TRBV4-1; J gene: TRBJ2-1; clone size: -; D gene: TRBD2
CDR3 protein: CATADGYSYEQYF; CDR3 DNA: TGTGCCACTGCCGACGGCTACTCCTACGAGCAGTACTTC; V gene: TRBV19; J gene: TRBJ2-7; clone size: -; D gene: -
CDR3 protein: CASSPAGTYNEQYF; CDR3 DNA: TGCGCCAGCAGCCCTGCCGGGACTTATAACGAGCAGTACTTC; V gene: TRBV4-1; J gene: TRBJ2-7; clone size: -; D gene: -
CDR3 protein: CASTGSGTAGTGELFF; CDR3 DNA: TGCGCCAGCACCGGTTCGGGGACAGCGGGCACCGGGGAGCTGTTTTTT; V gene: TRBV5-1; J gene: TRBJ2-2; clone size: -; D gene: -
CDR3 protein: CATSRVIQVNTEAFF; CDR3 DNA: TGTGCCACCAGCAGAGTCATACAGGTGAACACTGAAGCTTTCTTT; V gene: TRBV15; J gene: TRBJ1-1; clone size: -; D gene: -
CDR3 protein: CASSRGRGGRINTEAFF; CDR3 DNA: TGTGCCAGCAGCCGAGGAAGGGGGGGGCGGATTAACACTGAAGCTTTCTTT; V gene: TRBV11-1; J gene: TRBJ1-1; clone size: -; D gene: -
CDR3 protein: CASTEGRSTDTQYF; CDR3 DNA: TGTGCCAGCACAGAGGGGCGGAGCACAGATACGCAGTATTTT; V gene: TRBV7-3; J gene: TRBJ2-3; clone size: -; D gene: -
CDR3 protein: CASSLALWGRNTEAFF; CDR3 DNA: TGTGCCAGCAGCTTAGCGCTGTGGGGGAGGAACACTGAAGCTTTCTTT; V gene: TRBV7-9; J gene: TRBJ1-1; clone size: -; D gene: -
CDR3 protein: CASPEPNEQYF; CDR3 DNA: TGTGCCAGCCCGGAGCCCAACGAGCAGTACTTC; V gene: TRBV7-3; J gene: TRBJ2-7; clone size: -; D gene: -
CDR3 protein: CASSSDGLGSVTEQYF; CDR3 DNA: TGCGCCAGCAGCTCGGATGGTCTTGGCAGCGTAACCGAGCAGTACTTC; V gene: TRBV5-1; J gene: TRBJ2-7; clone size: -; D gene: -
CDR3 protein: CASSTGWWATNEKLFF; CDR3 DNA: TGTGCCAGCAGCACAGGGTGGTGGGCAACTAATGAAAAACTGTTTTTT; V gene: TRBV28; J gene: TRBJ1-4; clone size: -; D gene: -
CDR3 protein: CASSDDRNYGYTF; CDR3 DNA: TGTGCTAGCAGCGACGACAGGAACTATGGCTACACCTTC; V gene: TRBV25-1; J gene: TRBJ1-2; clone size: -; D gene: -
CDR3 protein: CASSLGSYNEQFF; CDR3 DNA: TGCGCCAGCAGCTTGGGGAGTTACAATGAGCAGTTCTTC; V gene: TRBV5-1; J gene: TRBJ2-1; clone size: -; D gene: -
CDR3 protein: CASSSLGRVPPLGETQYF; CDR3 DNA: TGTGCCAGCAGCTCCCTGGGCAGAGTCCCACCTTTGGGTGAGACCCAGTACTTC; V gene: TRBV7-2; J gene: TRBJ2-5; clone size: -; D gene: -
CDR3 protein: CASSLAAGLAGVRDTQYF; CDR3 DNA: TGTGCCAGCAGCCTTGCCGCGGGACTAGCGGGAGTCCGGGATACGCAGTATTTT; V gene: TRBV28; J gene: TRBJ2-3; clone size: -; D gene: TRBD2
CDR3 protein: CASSQPGYEQYF; CDR3 DNA: TGTGCCAGCAGTCAGCCGGGATACGAGCAGTACTTC; V gene: TRBV28; J gene: TRBJ2-7; clone size: -; D gene: -